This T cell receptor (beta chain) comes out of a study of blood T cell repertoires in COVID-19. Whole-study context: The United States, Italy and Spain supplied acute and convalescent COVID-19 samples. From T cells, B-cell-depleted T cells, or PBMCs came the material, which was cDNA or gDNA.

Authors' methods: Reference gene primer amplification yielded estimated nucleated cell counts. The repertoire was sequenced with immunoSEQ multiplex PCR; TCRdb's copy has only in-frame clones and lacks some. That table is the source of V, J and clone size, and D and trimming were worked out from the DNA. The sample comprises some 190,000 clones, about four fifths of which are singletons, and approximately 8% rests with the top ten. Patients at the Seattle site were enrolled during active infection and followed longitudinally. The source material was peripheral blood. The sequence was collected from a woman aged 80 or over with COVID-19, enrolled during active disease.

The CDR3 protein is CASSLAGSYNEQFF. The CDR3 DNA reads TGTGCCAGCAGCTTAGCGGGCTCCTACAATGAGCAGTTCTTC. The J gene is TRBJ2-1, the V gene TRBV11-3; D remains ambiguous. V was cut by 1 base and J by 0 bases, with 4 bases left in between. Germline V lookup: CDR1 SGHNT, CDR2 YENEEA. The CDR3 length is 14 residues.